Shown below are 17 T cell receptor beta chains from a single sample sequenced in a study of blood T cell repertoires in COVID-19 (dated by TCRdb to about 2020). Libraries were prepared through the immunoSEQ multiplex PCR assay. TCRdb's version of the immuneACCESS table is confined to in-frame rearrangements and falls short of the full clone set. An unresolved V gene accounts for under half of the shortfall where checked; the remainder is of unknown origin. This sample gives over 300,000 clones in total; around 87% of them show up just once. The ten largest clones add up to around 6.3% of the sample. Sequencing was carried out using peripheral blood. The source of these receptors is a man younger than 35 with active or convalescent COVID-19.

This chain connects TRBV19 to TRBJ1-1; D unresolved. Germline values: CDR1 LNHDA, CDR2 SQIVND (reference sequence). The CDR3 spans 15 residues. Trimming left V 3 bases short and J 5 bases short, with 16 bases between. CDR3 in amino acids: CASSIRGPSLTEAFF. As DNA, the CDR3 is TGTGCCAGTAGTATCCGGGGTCCCTCACTGACTGAAGCTTTCTTT.

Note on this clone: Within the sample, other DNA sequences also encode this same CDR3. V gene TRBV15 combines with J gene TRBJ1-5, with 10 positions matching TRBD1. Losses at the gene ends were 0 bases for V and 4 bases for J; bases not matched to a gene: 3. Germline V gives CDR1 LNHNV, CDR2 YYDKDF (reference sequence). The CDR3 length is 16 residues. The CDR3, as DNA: TGTGCCACCAGCAGAGATCGGGACAGGGGAAATCAGCCCCAGCATTTT. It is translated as CATSRDRDRGNQPQHF.

The CDR3 nucleotides read TGTGCCAGCAGCCAAGGCAGGACTAACCAAGAGACCCAGTACTTC. Its protein product is CASSQGRTNQETQYF. The J gene is TRBJ2-5, the V gene TRBV3-1 (or the pseudogene TRBV3-2); D might be TRBD2 (6 bases). CDR1 is LGHDT and CDR2 is YNNKEL in the germline V gene (reference sequence). The CDR3 sequence is 15 residues long. V was cut by 1 base and J by 0 bases, with 9 bases left in between.

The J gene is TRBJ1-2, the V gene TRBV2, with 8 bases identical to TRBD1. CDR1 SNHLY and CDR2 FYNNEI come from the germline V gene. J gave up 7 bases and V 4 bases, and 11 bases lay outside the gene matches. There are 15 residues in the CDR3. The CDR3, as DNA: TGTGCCAGCAGTGTGAGGACAGGGCACGCGGCTGGCTACACCTTC. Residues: CASSVRTGHAAGYTF.

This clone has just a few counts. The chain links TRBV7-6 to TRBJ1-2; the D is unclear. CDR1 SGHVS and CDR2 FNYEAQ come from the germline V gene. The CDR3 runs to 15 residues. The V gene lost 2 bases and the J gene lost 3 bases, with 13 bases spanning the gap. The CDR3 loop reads CASSLSMGADYGYTF. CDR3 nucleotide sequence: TGTGCCAGCAGCTTAAGTATGGGAGCAGACTATGGCTACACCTTC.

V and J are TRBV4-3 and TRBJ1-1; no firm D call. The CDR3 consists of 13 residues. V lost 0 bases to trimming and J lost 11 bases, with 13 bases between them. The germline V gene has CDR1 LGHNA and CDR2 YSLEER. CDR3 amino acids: CASSQDSYGFAFF. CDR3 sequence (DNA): TGCGCCAGCAGCCAAGATAGCTACGGGTTTGCTTTCTTT.

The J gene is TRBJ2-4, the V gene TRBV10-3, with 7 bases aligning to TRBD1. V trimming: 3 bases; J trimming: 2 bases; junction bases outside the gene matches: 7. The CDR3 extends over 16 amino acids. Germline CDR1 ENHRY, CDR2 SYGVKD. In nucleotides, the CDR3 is TGTGCCATCAGTGACCCGACAGGGAAGACCAAAAACATTCAGTACTTC. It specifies CAISDPTGKTKNIQYF.

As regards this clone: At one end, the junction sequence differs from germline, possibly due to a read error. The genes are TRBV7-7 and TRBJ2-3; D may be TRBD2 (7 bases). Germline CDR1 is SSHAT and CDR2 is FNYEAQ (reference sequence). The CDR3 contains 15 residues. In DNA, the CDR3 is TGTGCTAGCAGCAAGGGGGGGCTTTCGGCAGATACGCAGTATTTT. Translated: CASSKGGLSADTQYF.

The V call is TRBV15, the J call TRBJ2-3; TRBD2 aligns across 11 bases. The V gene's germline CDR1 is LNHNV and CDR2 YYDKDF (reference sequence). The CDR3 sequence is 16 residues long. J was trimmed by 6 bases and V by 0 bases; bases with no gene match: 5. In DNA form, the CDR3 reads TGTGCCACCAGCAGAGAGGGTAGCGGGAGGGCCGATACGCAGTATTTT. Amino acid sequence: CATSREGSGRADTQYF.

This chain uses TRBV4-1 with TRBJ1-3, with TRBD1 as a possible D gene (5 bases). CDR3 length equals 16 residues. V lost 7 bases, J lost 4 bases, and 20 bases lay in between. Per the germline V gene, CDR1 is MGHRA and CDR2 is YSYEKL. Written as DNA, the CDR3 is TGCGCCAGCACTAGGGGCCGGACCAAGACGGGAAACACCATATATTTT. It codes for CASTRGRTKTGNTIYF.

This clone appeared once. The CDR3 here is CASSPRTEYSPLHF. The CDR3 bases are TGTGCCAGCAGCCCGCGAACAGAGTATTCACCCCTCCACTTT. The rearrangement links TRBV16 to TRBJ1-6; D gene unclear. The CDR3 covers 14 residues. Trimming removed 4 bases from V and 8 bases from J, with 12 bases in between. Per the germline V gene, CDR1 is KGHSY and CDR2 is FQNENV.

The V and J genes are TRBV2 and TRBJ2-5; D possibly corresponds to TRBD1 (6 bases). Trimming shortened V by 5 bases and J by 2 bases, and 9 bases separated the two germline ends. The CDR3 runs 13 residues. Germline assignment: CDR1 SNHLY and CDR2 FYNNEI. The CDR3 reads CASSKDRQETQYF. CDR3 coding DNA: TGTGCCAGCAGTAAGGACAGACAAGAGACCCAGTACTTC.

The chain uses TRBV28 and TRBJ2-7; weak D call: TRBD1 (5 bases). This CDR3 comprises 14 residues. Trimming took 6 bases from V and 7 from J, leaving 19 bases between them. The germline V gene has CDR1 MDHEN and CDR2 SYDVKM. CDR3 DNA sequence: TGTGCCAGCAGAGGGGCCTCTGCACGATGGGAGCAGTACTTC. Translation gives CASRGASARWEQYF.

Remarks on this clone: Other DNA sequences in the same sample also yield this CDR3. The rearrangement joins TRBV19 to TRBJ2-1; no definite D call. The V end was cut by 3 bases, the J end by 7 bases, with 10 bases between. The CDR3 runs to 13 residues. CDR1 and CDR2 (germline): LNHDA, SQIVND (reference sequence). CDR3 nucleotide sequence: TGTGCCAGTAGTATGTCCCTCTTTAATGAGCAGTTCTTC. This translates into CASSMSLFNEQFF. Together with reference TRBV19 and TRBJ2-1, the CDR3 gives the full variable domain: DGGITQSPKYLFRKEGQNVTLSCEQNLNHDAMYWYRQDPGQGLRLIYYSQIVNDFQKGDIAEGYSVSREKKESFPLTVTSAQKNPTAFYLCASSMSLFNEQFFGPGTRLTVL.

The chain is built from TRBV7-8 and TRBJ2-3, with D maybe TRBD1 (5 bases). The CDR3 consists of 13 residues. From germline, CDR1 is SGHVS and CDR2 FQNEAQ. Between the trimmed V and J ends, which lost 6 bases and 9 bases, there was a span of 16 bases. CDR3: CASRITGAGTQYF. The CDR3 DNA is TGTGCCAGCAGAATAACTGGGGCAGGCACGCAGTATTTT.

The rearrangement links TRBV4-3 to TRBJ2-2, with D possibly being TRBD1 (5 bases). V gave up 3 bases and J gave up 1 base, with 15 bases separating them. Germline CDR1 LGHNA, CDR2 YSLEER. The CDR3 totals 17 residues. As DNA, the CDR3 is TGCGCCAGCAGCCAGTGGACAATAGGTCGGAACACCGGGGAGCTGTTTTTT. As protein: CASSQWTIGRNTGELFF.

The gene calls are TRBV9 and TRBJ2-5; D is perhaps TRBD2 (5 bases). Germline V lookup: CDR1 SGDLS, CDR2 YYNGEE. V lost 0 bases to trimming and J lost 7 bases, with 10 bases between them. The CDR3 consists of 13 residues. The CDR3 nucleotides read TGTGCCAGCAGCGTAGGGACTCATGGGACCCAGTACTTC. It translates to CASSVGTHGTQYF.